These T cell receptor beta chains were read from a single sample in a study of OX40 agonist ivuxolimab in advanced cancers. Sequencing used immunoSEQ multiplex PCR; TCRdb keeps in-frame clones, though not all of them. The sample has 60,000 to 80,000 clones, 75% to 90% seen once. Here the sequenced sample was CD4+ or CD8+ T cells sorted from blood, taken in a trial of the OX40 agonist ivuxolimab. The receptor set was obtained from an adult with an advanced solid tumor such as melanoma, head and neck, liver or kidney cancer. The CDR3 runs from the conserved cysteine through the conserved F or W.

v_gene: TRBV29-1; j_gene: TRBJ2-3; CDR3aa: CSVDVDTQYF
v_gene: TRBV28; j_gene: TRBJ1-1; CDR3aa: CASDDRGSGTEAFF
v_gene: TRBV19; j_gene: TRBJ1-1; CDR3aa: CASSPRETEAFF
v_gene: TRBV18; j_gene: TRBJ2-1; CDR3aa: CASSPQGGYNEQFF
v_gene: TRBV27; j_gene: TRBJ1-6; CDR3aa: CASSFRVRSPLHF
v_gene: TRBV2; j_gene: TRBJ2-7; CDR3aa: CASRGDRGPVRSSNEQYF
v_gene: TRBV7-2; j_gene: TRBJ2-3; CDR3aa: CASSFLAGGQNTQYF
v_gene: TRBV11-3; j_gene: TRBJ2-7; CDR3aa: CASSLSGSSYEQYF
v_gene: TRBV11-1; j_gene: TRBJ1-3; CDR3aa: CASSSFGKVLSGNTIYF
v_gene: TRBV15; j_gene: TRBJ2-3; CDR3aa: CATSRDLAGGGFTDTQYF
v_gene: TRBV29-1; j_gene: TRBJ1-4; CDR3aa: CSGLPGDEEKLFF
v_gene: TRBV6-1; j_gene: TRBJ2-1; CDR3aa: CASSEVTASNEQFF
v_gene: TRBV6-1; j_gene: TRBJ2-1; CDR3aa: CASRQAGGEQFF
v_gene: TRBV5-1; j_gene: TRBJ2-7; CDR3aa: CASSLVPSEQYF
v_gene: TRBV19; j_gene: TRBJ2-1; CDR3aa: CASSINPQGVGTYNEQFF
v_gene: TRBV5-1; j_gene: TRBJ2-2; CDR3aa: CASSLGTTGTGELFF
v_gene: TRBV19; j_gene: TRBJ2-1; CDR3aa: CASSIGSGLGSDEQFF
v_gene: TRBV5-1; j_gene: TRBJ2-5; CDR3aa: CASSFNEETQYF
v_gene: TRBV11-2; j_gene: TRBJ2-7; CDR3aa: CASSFYRSSYEQYF
v_gene: TRBV6-1; j_gene: TRBJ2-3; CDR3aa: CASGTSGTDTQYF
v_gene: TRBV5-1; j_gene: TRBJ2-2; CDR3aa: CASSFIRERELFF
v_gene: TRBV9; j_gene: TRBJ2-5; CDR3aa: CASSVQAGGQETQYF
v_gene: TRBV30; j_gene: TRBJ1-2; CDR3aa: CAWSYDRVVYGYTF
v_gene: TRBV28; j_gene: TRBJ1-6; CDR3aa: CASSLFRTGNSPLHF
v_gene: TRBV11-2; j_gene: TRBJ1-2; CDR3aa: CASSFEISGGYTF
v_gene: TRBV6-5; j_gene: TRBJ1-5; CDR3aa: CASSYRDGSNQPQHF
v_gene: TRBV6-5; j_gene: TRBJ2-7; CDR3aa: CASSYFQFGPYEQYF
v_gene: TRBV2; j_gene: TRBJ1-6; CDR3aa: CASTRTDNSPLHF
v_gene: TRBV30; j_gene: TRBJ2-1; CDR3aa: CAWSVQLPHSYNEQFF
v_gene: TRBV15; j_gene: TRBJ2-7; CDR3aa: CATSRDRGREQYF
v_gene: TRBV5-1; j_gene: TRBJ1-4; CDR3aa: CASSLDSATNEKLFF
v_gene: TRBV25-1; j_gene: TRBJ1-3; CDR3aa: CASSDFRRGTGNTIYF
v_gene: TRBV30; j_gene: TRBJ2-1; CDR3aa: CAWSRGGSYNEQFF
v_gene: TRBV2; j_gene: TRBJ1-2; CDR3aa: CASRLTDGRYGYTF
v_gene: TRBV28; j_gene: TRBJ2-6; CDR3aa: CASSFDWGEFISGANVLTF
v_gene: TRBV5-1; j_gene: TRBJ2-1; CDR3aa: CASSLGTSPGDNEQFF
v_gene: TRBV5-1; j_gene: TRBJ2-1; CDR3aa: CASRAGTGPFEQFF
v_gene: TRBV5-1; j_gene: TRBJ1-3; CDR3aa: CASSLGGSGVSGNTIYF